This TCR beta chain stems from a study of cytomegalovirus exposure and HLA in healthy donors. Study overall: Earlier findings included over 90 million unique TCR beta sequences obtained from 150 million to 200 million T cells.

This CDR3 has 14 residues. CDR1 is SEHNR and CDR2 is FQNEAQ in the germline V gene (reference sequence). V lost 5 bases and J lost 7, with 15 bases in between. 13 Jbeta primers and 60 Vbeta primers were used for the PCR. In the study's own analysis: An analysis performed later counted 72 million or so unique TCR beta chains (roughly 11 million of them shared). TCRdb's table, derived via immunoSEQ multiplex PCR, lists solely in-frame clones and lacks some. Clone size and the V and J calls come from that table; the DNA yielded D and trimming. The repertoire holds 200,000 to 250,000 clones, with 70% to 85% as singletons. This clone is a singleton in its sample.

The chain recombines TRBV7-9 with TRBJ2-1; maybe TRBD2 (6 bases). The sequenced material came from PBMCs. The sequence derives from a girl aged 2 to 9 in good health and CMV-seronegative. The CDR3, as DNA: TGTGCCAGCAGCGGGGAGGCAGGGCTGAATGAGCAGTTCTTC. Protein sequence: CASSGEAGLNEQFF.